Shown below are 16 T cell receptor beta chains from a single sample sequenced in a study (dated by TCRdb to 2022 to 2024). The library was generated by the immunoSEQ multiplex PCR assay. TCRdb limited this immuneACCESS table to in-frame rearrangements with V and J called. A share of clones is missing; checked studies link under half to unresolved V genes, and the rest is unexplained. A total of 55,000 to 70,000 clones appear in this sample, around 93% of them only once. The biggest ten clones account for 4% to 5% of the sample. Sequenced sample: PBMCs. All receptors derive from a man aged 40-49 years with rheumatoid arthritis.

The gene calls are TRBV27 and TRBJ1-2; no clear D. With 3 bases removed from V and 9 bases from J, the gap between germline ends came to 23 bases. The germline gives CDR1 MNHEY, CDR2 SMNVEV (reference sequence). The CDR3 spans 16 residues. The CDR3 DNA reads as TGTGCCAGCAGTTTTTACTCCACCGGACGCACGGCGCGCTACACCTTC. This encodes CASSFYSTGRTARYTF.

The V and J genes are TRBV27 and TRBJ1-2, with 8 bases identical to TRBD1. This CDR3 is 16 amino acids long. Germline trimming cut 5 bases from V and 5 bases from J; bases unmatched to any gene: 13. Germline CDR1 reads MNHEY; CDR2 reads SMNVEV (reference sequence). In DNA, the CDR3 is TGTGCCAGCAGTCTCATCCCAGGGGGCTCACGGTATGGCTACACCTTC. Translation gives CASSLIPGGSRYGYTF.

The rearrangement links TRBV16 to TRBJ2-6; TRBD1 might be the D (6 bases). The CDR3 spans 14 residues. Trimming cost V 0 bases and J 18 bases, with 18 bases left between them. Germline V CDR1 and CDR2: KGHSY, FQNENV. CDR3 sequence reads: CASSQSQQGGFQTF. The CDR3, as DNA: TGTGCCAGCAGCCAATCGCAACAGGGTGGGTTCCAGACTTTC.

The chain's CDR3 is CASSVLDSISGNTIYF. CDR3 in DNA: TGTGCCAGCAGCGTATTGGACAGCATCTCTGGAAACACCATATATTTT. This chain links TRBV9 with TRBJ1-3; D possibly corresponds to TRBD1 (6 bases). V lost 1 base, J lost 0 bases, and 11 bases lay in between. The CDR3 runs 16 residues. Germline loops: CDR1 SGDLS, CDR2 YYNGEE. The whole variable domain, filled in from reference TRBV9 and TRBJ1-3, reads DSGVTQTPKHLITATGQRVTLRCSPRSGDLSVYWYQQSLDQGLQFLIQYYNGEERAKGNILERFSAQQFPDLHSELNLSSLELGDSALYFCASSVLDSISGNTIYFGEGSWLTVV.

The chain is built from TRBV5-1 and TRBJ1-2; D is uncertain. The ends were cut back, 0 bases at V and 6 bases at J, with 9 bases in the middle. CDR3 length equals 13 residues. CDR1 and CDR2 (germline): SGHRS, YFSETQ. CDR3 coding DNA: TGCGCCAGCAGCTTGGATAGCCACGATGGCTACACCTTC. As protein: CASSLDSHDGYTF.

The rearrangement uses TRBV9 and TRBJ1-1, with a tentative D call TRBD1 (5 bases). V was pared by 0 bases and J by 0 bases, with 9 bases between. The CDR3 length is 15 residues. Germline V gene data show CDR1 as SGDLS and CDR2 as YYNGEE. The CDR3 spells CASSVVGTVNTEAFF. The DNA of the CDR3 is TGTGCCAGCAGCGTAGTGGGGACTGTGAACACTGAAGCTTTCTTT.

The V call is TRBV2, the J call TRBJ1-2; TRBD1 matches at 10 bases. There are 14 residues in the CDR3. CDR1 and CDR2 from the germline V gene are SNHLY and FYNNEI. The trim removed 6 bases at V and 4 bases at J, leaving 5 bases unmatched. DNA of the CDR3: TGTGCCAGCAGCCCGGGACAGGGGATCTATGGCTACACCTTC. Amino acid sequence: CASSPGQGIYGYTF. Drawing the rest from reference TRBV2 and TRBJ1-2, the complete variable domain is EPEVTQTPSHQVTQMGQEVILRCVPISNHLYFYWYRQILGQKVEFLVSFYNNEISEKSEIFDDQFSVERPDGSNFTLKIRSTKLEDSAMYFCASSPGQGIYGYTFGSGTRLTVV.

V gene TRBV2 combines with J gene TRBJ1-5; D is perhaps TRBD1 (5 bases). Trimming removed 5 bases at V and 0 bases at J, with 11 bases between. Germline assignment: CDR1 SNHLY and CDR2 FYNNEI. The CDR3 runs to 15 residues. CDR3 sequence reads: CASSRGPSSNQPQHF. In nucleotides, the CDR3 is TGTGCCAGCAGTAGGGGCCCCAGTAGCAATCAGCCCCAGCATTTT.

CDR3 coding DNA: TGTGCCAGCAGCCGCGGACAGAACAATGAGCAGTTCTTC. Its translation: CASSRGQNNEQFF. This chain links TRBV12-3 or TRBV12-4 with TRBJ2-1, with a weak D call TRBD1 (6 bases). The length of the CDR3 is 13 residues. V lost 6 bases, J lost 5 bases, and 11 bases lay in between.

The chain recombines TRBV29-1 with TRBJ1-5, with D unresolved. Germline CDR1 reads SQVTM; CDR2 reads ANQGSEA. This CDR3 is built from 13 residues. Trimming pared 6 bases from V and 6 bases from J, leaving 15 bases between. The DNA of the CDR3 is TGCAGCGTCCGCCGAAATGATGGTCAGCCCCAGCATTTT. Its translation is CSVRRNDGQPQHF.

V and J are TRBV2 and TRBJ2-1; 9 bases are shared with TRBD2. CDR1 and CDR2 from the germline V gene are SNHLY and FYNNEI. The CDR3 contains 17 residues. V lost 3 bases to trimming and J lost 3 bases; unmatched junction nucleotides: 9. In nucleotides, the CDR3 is TGTGCCAGCAGTGACGACTCCTCTAGCGGGGTCTACAATGAGCAGTTCTTC. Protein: CASSDDSSSGVYNEQFF.

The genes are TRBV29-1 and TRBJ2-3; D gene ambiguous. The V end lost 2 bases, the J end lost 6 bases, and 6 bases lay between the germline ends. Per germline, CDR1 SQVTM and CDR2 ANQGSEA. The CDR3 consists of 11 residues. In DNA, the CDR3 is TGCAGCGTTGAAATTTGGGATACGCAGTATTTT. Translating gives CSVEIWDTQYF.

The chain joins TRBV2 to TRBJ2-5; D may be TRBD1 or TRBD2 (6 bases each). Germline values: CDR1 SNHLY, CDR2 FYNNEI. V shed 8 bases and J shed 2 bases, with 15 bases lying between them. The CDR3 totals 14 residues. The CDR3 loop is CASLRGVSQETQYF. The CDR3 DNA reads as TGTGCCAGCCTGAGGGGGGTTTCGCAAGAGACCCAGTACTTC.

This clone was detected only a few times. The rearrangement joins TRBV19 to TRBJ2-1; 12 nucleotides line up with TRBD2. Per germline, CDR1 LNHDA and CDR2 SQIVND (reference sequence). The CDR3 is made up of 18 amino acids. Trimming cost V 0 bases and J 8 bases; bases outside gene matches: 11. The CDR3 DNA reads TGTGCCAGTAGTATAGAGGAGGCTAGCGGGAGGGCCTTGGATGAGCAGTTCTTC. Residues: CASSIEEASGRALDEQFF.

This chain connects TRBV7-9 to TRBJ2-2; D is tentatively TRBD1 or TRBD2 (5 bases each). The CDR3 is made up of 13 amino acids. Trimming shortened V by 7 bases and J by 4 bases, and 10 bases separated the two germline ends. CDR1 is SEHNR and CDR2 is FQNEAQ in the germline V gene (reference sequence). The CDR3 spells CASIWGSTGELFF. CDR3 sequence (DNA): TGTGCCAGCATCTGGGGGTCCACCGGGGAGCTGTTTTTT.

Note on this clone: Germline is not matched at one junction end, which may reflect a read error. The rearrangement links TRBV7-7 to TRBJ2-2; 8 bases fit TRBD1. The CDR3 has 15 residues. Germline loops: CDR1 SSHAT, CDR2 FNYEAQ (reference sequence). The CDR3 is CASSLAGGSTGELFF. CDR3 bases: TGTGCTAGCAGCTTAGCAGGGGGCAGCACCGGGGAGCTGTTTTTT. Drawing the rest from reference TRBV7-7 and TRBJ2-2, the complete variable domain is GAGVSQSPRYKVTKRGQDVTLRCDPISSHATLYWYQQALGQGPEFLTYFNYEAQPDKSGLPSDRFSAERPEGSISTLTIQRTEQRDSAMYRCASSLAGGSTGELFFGEGSRLTVL.